The rows below give T cell receptor beta chains drawn from one sample of a study of a mutant IDH1 vaccine in newly diagnosed glioma. Sequencing used immunoSEQ multiplex PCR; TCRdb keeps in-frame clones, though not all of them. The sample holds about 67,000 clones, around 88% seen once. Source: peripheral blood mononuclear cells (PBMCs), taken from a glioma patient treated with radiotherapy, temozolomide or both. The source of these receptors is a woman between 18 and 30 years old with glioma. Some clones in this sample may be carry-over from other donors' samples. The CDR3 runs from the conserved cysteine through the conserved F or W. The D gene is left open where the match is weak. Clone sizes are given selectively: once, few, many, or a class where the clone is expanded.

NA TRBJ1-1 TRBV7-3 NA TGTGCCAGCAGCTTAAAGGGGGGTAGCGAAGCTTTCTTT CASSLKGGSEAFF
once TRBJ1-6 TRBV5-5 NA TGTGCCAGCAGCTTGGTGGGGGCGCAGGGAATGGGATCACCCCTCCACTTT CASSLVGAQGMGSPLHF
NA TRBJ2-7 TRBV6-5 TRBD2 TGTGCCAGCAGTTACCCCAGCGGGAGGGACGCCTACGAGCAGTACTTC CASSYPSGRDAYEQYF
NA TRBJ1-5 TRBV13 NA TGTGCCAGCAGCTTAAACAGTCGGGAGGGAAGCAATCAGCCCCAGCATTTT CASSLNSREGSNQPQHF
NA TRBJ1-5 TRBV30 NA TGTGCCTGGAGTATGACAGAAAATCAGCCCCAGCATTTT CAWSMTENQPQHF
NA TRBJ1-1 TRBV29-1 NA TGCAGCGCGCTGAAGGAGAACACTGAAGCTTTCTTT CSALKENTEAFF
NA TRBJ2-7 TRBV2 TRBD2 TGTGCCAGCATCGGACTAGCGGGGGTCCGCTACGAGCAGTACTTC CASIGLAGVRYEQYF
NA TRBJ2-7 TRBV30 NA TGTGCCTGGAGTAGACAGGTCGGAGAGCAGTACTTC CAWSRQVGEQYF
NA TRBJ2-1 TRBV20-1 NA TGCAGTGCTAGCCCCGACAATGAGCAGTTCTTC CSASPDNEQFF
NA TRBJ2-1 TRBV4-2 NA TGTGCCAGCAGCCAAGGGCTGGGGCGCAATGAGCAGTTCTTC CASSQGLGRNEQFF
NA TRBJ2-7 TRBV6-5 NA TGTGCCAGCAGTTACCGGCCCTTCTCCTACGAGCAGTACTTC CASSYRPFSYEQYF
NA TRBJ2-7 TRBV29-1 TRBD1 TGCAGCGTTTCTATTCTCCCTGAAGGGACAGCAACATTTGAGCAGTACTTC CSVSILPEGTATFEQYF
NA TRBJ2-5 TRBV29-1 NA TGCAGCGTTAGGAGGGCGGACCAAGAGACCCAGTACTTC CSVRRADQETQYF
few TRBJ2-3 TRBV7-9 TRBD2 TGTGCCAGCAGCTTCGGGCTAGCGGGGGGGCCCAGAGATACGCAGTATTTT CASSFGLAGGPRDTQYF
NA TRBJ1-1 TRBV6-1 NA TGTGCCAGCAGAGGGGGGGGGAGGGATACTGAAGCTTTCTTT CASRGGGRDTEAFF
NA TRBJ2-5 TRBV5-1 TRBD2 TGCGCCAGCAGACCTCGACTAGCGGGGACCCAGGAGACCCAGTACTTC CASRPRLAGTQETQYF
NA TRBJ2-7 TRBV6-5 NA TGTGCCACCCACAGACTGCGCGAGCAGTACTTC CATHRLREQYF
few TRBJ1-4 TRBV7-8 NA TGTGCCAGCAGCTCCGAGGGGGGTCCAACTAATGAAAAACTGTTTTTT CASSSEGGPTNEKLFF
once TRBJ2-3 TRBV5-6 NA TGTGCCAGCAGAAGTACAGGTGCAGATACGCAGTATTTT CASRSTGADTQYF
NA TRBJ2-7 TRBV25-1 NA TGTGCCAGCAGTGCCCCAGGCACCTACGAGCAGTACTTC CASSAPGTYEQYF
NA TRBJ2-7 TRBV19 TRBD1 TGTGCCACCTCGAGAGACAGGGACTACGAGCAGTACTTC CATSRDRDYEQYF
few TRBJ1-4 TRBV6-1 TRBD1 TGTGCCAGCAGTGAAATTCCCAGGGGGGGTGAAAAACTGTTTTTT CASSEIPRGGEKLFF
NA TRBJ2-2 TRBV5-1 TRBD1 TGCGCCAGCAGCTTGCTAGTGAAGGGGGCGAGCACCGGGGAGCTGTTTTTT CASSLLVKGASTGELFF
NA TRBJ2-7 TRBV30 TRBD1 TGTGCCTGGAGGCACCTCGAGGACAGGGGGTACGAGCAGTACTTC CAWRHLEDRGYEQYF
few TRBJ1-5 TRBV7-2 NA TGTGCCAGCAGCTTAGGGGGGGTGGGTCAGCCCCAGCATTTT CASSLGGVGQPQHF
NA TRBJ2-3 TRBV10-3 TRBD1 TGTGCCATCAGTGAGAGAGGGACAGCAGATACGCAGTATTTT CAISERGTADTQYF
NA TRBJ2-7 TRBV5-1 NA TGCGCCAGCAGTCGGGACTCCCTGGAGGAGCAGTACTTC CASSRDSLEEQYF
NA TRBJ2-7 TRBV29-1 NA TGCAGCGTTAGCCAACCCGGACACTCTCCCGAGCAGTACTTC CSVSQPGHSPEQYF
NA TRBJ2-7 TRBV5-4 NA TGTGCCAGCAGCTCCCCTAGTGAGCAGTACTTC CASSSPSEQYF
NA TRBJ1-2 TRBV14 NA TGTGCCAGCAGCCGCCCCCTAGTGGATGGCTACACCTTC CASSRPLVDGYTF